The T cell receptor beta chain described here comes from a study of T cell responses to AZD1222 COVID-19 vaccine. On this clone: At the DNA level, this CDR3 is encoded by other sequences in the same sample as well.

Profiling relied on immunoSEQ multiplex PCR, and the TCRdb table lists in-frame clones only, not all of them. The sample records around 150,000 clones, 94% being singletons. The CDR3 covers 11 residues. CDR1 is MDHEN and CDR2 is SYDVKM in the germline V gene. The ends were cut back, 5 bases at V and 4 bases at J, with 6 bases in the middle. The TCR was taken from an adult who received the AZD1222 COVID-19 vaccine. This chain joins TRBV28 and TRBJ2-7; D gene uncertain. The sample here was peripheral blood, taken 28 days after the second AZD1222 dose. The CDR3 loop is CASSLRYEQYF. Written as DNA, the CDR3 is TGTGCCAGCAGTCTACGATACGAGCAGTACTTC. Variable domain in full (rest from reference TRBV28 and TRBJ2-7): DVKVTQSSRYLVKRTGEKVFLECVQDMDHENMFWYRQDPGLGLRLIYFSYDVKMKEKGDIPEGYSVSREKKERFSLILESASTNQTSMYLCASSLRYEQYFGPGTRLTVT.